This T cell receptor beta chain was obtained from a study of OX40 agonist ivuxolimab in advanced cancers. Background on the study: An agonistic human IgG2 monoclonal antibody against OX40 (CD134) was given. Of the patients, three showed partial responses, one with hepatocellular carcinoma and two with cutaneous melanoma.

This CDR3 comprises 12 residues. Per germline, CDR1 MNHEY and CDR2 SMNVEV (reference sequence). Trimming stripped 3 bases from V and 8 bases from J, with 10 bases between. Generated by immunoSEQ multiplex PCR, the TCRdb table keeps only in-frame clones and is missing some. Of under 70,000 clones listed, around 86% are singletons. Blood sampling took place at baseline, cycle 4 day 1, and cycle 7 day 1. Source: CD4+ or CD8+ T cells sorted from blood, taken in a trial of the OX40 agonist ivuxolimab. The receptor was isolated from an adult with an advanced solid tumor such as melanoma, head and neck, liver or kidney cancer. The V and J genes are TRBV27 and TRBJ1-2; D not resolved. CDR3 amino acids: CASSFSSQGYTF. The CDR3 DNA is TGTGCCAGCAGTTTTAGTAGTCAAGGCTACACCTTC.